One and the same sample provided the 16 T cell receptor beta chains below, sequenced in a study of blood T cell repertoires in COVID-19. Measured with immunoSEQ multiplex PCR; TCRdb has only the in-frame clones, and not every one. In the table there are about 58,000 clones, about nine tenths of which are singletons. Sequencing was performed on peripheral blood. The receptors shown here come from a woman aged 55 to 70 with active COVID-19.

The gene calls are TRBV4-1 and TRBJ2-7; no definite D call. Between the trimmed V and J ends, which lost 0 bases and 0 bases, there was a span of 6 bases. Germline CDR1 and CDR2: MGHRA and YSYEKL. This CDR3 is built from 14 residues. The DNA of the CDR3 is TGCGCCAGCAGCCAAGATAGGAGCTCCTACGAGCAGTACTTC. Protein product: CASSQDRSSYEQYF.

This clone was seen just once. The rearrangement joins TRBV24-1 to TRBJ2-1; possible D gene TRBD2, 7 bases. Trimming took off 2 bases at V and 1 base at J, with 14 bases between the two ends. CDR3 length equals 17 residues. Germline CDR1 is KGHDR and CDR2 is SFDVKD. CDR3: CATSDSGGLGSYNEQFF. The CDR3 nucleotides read TGTGCCACCAGTGATTCGGGGGGCCTCGGGTCCTACAATGAGCAGTTCTTC.

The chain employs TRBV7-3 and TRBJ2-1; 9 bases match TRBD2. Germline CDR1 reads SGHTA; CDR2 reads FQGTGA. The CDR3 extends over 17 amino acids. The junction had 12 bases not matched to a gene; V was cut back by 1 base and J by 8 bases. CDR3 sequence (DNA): TGTGCCAGCAGCTTAAAGTTTGAGCGGGGGGCCGTCGATGAGCAGTTCTTC. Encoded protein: CASSLKFERGAVDEQFF.

This CDR3 is CASRRTGGEAKNIQYF. CDR3 DNA sequence: TGTGCCAGTAGAAGGACAGGGGGCGAAGCCAAAAACATTCAGTACTTC. This chain links TRBV19 with TRBJ2-4; 11 positions match TRBD1. The CDR3 loop spans 16 amino acids. Germline-derived CDR1 and CDR2 are LNHDA and SQIVND (reference sequence). V dropped 6 bases and J dropped 0; count of bases not matched to a gene: 4.

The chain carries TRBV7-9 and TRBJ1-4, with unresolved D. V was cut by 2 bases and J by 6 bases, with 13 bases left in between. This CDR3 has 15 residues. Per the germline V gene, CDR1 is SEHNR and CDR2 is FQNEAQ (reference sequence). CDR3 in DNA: TGTGCCAGCAGCTTAAATTCGGGATCGGATGAAAAACTGTTTTTT. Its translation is CASSLNSGSDEKLFF.

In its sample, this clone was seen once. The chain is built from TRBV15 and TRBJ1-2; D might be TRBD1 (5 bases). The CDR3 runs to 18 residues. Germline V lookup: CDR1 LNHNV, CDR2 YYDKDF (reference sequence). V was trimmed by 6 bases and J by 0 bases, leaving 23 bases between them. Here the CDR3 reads CATRGYGAPNPTNYGYTF. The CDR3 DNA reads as TGTGCCACCAGAGGGTATGGGGCTCCGAACCCAACTAACTATGGCTACACCTTC.

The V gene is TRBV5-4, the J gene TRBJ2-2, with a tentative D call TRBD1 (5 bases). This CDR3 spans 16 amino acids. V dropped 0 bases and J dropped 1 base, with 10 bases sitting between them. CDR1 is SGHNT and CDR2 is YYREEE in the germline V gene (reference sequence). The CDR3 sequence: CASSLDGQGNTGELFF. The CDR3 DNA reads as TGTGCCAGCAGCTTGGATGGCCAGGGGAACACCGGGGAGCTGTTTTTT.

CDR3 region: CASTLGLNTEAFF. In nucleotides, the CDR3 is TGTGCCAGTACCCTCGGGTTGAACACTGAAGCTTTCTTT. This chain uses TRBV19 with TRBJ1-1; D is uncertain. This CDR3 is 13 amino acids long. The germline V gene encodes CDR1 LNHDA and CDR2 SQIVND (reference sequence). Trimming took 7 bases from V and 0 from J, leaving 9 bases between them.

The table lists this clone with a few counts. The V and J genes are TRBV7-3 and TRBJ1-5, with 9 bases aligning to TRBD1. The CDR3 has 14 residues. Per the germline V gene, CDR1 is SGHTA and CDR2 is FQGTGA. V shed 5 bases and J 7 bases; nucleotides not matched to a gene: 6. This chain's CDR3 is CASSLGTGRQPQHF. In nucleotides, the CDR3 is TGTGCCAGCAGCCTCGGGACAGGGAGACAGCCCCAGCATTTT.

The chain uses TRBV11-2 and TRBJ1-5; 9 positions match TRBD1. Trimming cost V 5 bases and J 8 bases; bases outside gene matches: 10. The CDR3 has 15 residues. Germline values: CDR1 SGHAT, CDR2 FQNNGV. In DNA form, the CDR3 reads TGTGCCAGCAGCCCAATGACAGGGGGGGGTGAGCCCCAGCATTTT. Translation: CASSPMTGGGEPQHF.

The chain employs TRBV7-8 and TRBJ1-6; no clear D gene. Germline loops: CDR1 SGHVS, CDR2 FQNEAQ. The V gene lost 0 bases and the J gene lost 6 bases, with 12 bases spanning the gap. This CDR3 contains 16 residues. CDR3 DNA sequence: TGTGCCAGCAGCTTAGCGAGCCCGGTTCCTAATTCACCCCTCCACTTT. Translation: CASSLASPVPNSPLHF.

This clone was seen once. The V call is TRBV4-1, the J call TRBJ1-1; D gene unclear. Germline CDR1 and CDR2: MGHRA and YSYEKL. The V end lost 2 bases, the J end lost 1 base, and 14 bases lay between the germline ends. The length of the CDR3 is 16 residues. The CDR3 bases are TGCGCCAGCAGCCAAAGTATTCAACAGCAGAACACTGAAGCTTTCTTT. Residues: CASSQSIQQQNTEAFF.

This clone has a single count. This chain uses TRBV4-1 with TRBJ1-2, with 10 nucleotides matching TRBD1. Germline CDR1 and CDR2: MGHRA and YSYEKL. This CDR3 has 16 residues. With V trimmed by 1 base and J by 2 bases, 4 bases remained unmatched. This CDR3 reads CASSQVRDRGNYGYTF. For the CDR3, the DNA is TGCGCCAGCAGCCAAGTTCGGGACAGGGGCAACTATGGCTACACCTTC.

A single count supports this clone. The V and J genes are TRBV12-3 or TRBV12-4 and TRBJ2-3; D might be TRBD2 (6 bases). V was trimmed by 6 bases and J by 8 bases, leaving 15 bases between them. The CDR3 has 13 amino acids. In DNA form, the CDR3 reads TGTGCCAGCAGAACGACAGCCGGGGGTACGCAGTATTTT. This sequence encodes CASRTTAGGTQYF.

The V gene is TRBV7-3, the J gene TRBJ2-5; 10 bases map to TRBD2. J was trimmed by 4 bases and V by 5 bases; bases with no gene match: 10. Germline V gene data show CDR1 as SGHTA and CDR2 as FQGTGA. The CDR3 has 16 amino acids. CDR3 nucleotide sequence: TGTGCCAGCAGCCCGGGCGGGCTAGCGGGGGCAGAGACCCAGTACTTC. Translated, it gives CASSPGGLAGAETQYF.

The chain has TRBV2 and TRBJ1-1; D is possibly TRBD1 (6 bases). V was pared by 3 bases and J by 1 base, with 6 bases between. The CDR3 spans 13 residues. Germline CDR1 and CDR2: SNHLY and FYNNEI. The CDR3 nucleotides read TGTGCCAGCAGTGAGACAGGGAACACTGAAGCTTTCTTT. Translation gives CASSETGNTEAFF.